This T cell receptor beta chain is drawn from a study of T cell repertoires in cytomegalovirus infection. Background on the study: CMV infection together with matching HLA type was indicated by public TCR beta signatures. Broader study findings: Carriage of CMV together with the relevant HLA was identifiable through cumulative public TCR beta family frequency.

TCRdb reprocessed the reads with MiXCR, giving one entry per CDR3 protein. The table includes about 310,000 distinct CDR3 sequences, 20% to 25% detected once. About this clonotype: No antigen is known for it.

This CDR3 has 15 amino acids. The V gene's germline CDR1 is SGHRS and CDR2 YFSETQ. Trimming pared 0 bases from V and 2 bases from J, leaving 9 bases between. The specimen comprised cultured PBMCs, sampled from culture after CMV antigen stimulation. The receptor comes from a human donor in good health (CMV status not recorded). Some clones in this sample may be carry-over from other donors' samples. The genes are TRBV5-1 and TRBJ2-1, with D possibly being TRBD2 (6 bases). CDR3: CASSLVGSAYNEQFF. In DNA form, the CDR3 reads TGCGCCAGCAGCTTGGTCGGGAGCGCCTACAATGAGCAGTTCTTC. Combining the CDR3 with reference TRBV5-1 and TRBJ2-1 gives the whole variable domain KAGVTQTPRYLIKTRGQQVTLSCSPISGHRSVSWYQQTPGQGLQFLFEYFSETQRNKGNFPGRFSGRQFSNSRSEMNVSTLELGDSALYLCASSLVGSAYNEQFFGPGTRLTVL.